The clone carrying this TCR beta chain appeared many times. Its antigen is as yet unknown. The entry originates in a study of CD8+CD57+ T cells in acquired aplastic anemia. About the research overall: The sorted CD4+ and CD8+ cells yielded an average around 3 ug of DNA. Broader study findings: With respect to CD8+ Simpson's diversity, patients and controls did not differ significantly. Sharing between patients and controls was observed for twenty-nine CD8+ CDR3 sequences.

V dropped 10 bases and J dropped 3 bases, with 22 bases sitting between them. The germline V gene encodes CDR1 LNHDA and CDR2 SQIVND (reference sequence). The CDR3 extends over 16 amino acids. Profiling that covered TCR beta VDJ and CDR3 relied on genomic DNA as its template. TCRdb redid the calling of the reads with MiXCR, one entry per CDR3 protein. The sample consists of under 150,000 distinct CDR3 sequences, 40% to 45% of them appearing once. The sequencing input was sorted CD4+, CD8+, or CD8+CD57+ T cells (not recorded which) from PBMCs. The genes are TRBV19 and TRBJ1-5, with TRBD1 as a possible D gene (5 bases). The TCR sequence derives from a human donor in good health, serving as a control. CDR3 DNA: TGTGCCACCGTAGCTCGGGCGGGGCTCTTCAATCAGCCCCAGCATTTT. Protein sequence: CATVARAGLFNQPQHF.